The 30 T cell receptor beta chains presented below share a single source sample, sequenced in a study of T cell changes during pregnancy in multiple sclerosis. Assay used: immunoSEQ multiplex PCR; TCRdb lists only in-frame clones, some missing. The sample contains more than 65,000 clones, 90% to 95% of which appear only once. The sequencing here drew on CD4+ T cells from peripheral blood mononuclear cells, taken before pregnancy. These receptors came from a female donor with multiple sclerosis, enrolled in a pregnancy study.

This chain uses TRBV9 with TRBJ1-2; a weak D match, TRBD1 (5 bases). CDR3 length: 14 amino acids. Trimming stripped 0 bases from V and 4 bases from J, with 10 bases between. CDR1 and CDR2 (germline): SGDLS, YYNGEE. Here the CDR3 DNA reads TGTGCCAGCAGCGTAGGACAGACCTCCTATGGCTACACCTTC. Translation: CASSVGQTSYGYTF.

The CDR3 DNA follows: TGCGCCAGCAGCCTCCTTGAGGGCATGAACACTGAAGCTTTCTTT. Amino acids: CASSLLEGMNTEAFF. V gene TRBV5-1 combines with J gene TRBJ1-1; no definite D call. The germline V and J ends were trimmed by 4 bases and 0 bases, with 13 bases remaining between them. The germline CDR1 and CDR2 sequences are SGHRS and YFSETQ. The CDR3 spans 15 residues.

J is TRBJ2-7 and V is TRBV5-6; 13 nucleotides agree with TRBD2. V trimming: 3 bases; J trimming: 2 bases; junction bases outside the gene matches: 2. Per germline, CDR1 SGHDT and CDR2 YYEEEE. The CDR3 totals 15 residues. In DNA form, the CDR3 reads TGTGCCAGCAGCTGGGGGACTAGCGGGGCCTACGAGCAGTACTTC. This translates into CASSWGTSGAYEQYF.

The chain employs TRBV11-3 and TRBJ2-1; 10 bases match TRBD1. CDR3 size: 16 residues. V trimming: 5 bases; J trimming: 8 bases; junction bases outside the gene matches: 12. The V gene's germline CDR1 is SGHNT and CDR2 YENEEA. CDR3 residues: CASSRRGQGKRHEQFF. In DNA, the CDR3 is TGTGCCAGCAGCCGCCGGGGACAGGGGAAAAGGCATGAGCAGTTCTTC.

The rearrangement uses TRBV28 and TRBJ1-1; TRBD1 might be the D (6 bases). V was trimmed by 6 bases and J by 5 bases, leaving 13 bases between them. Germline lookup yields CDR1 MDHEN and CDR2 SYDVKM. The CDR3 runs 13 residues. In DNA, the CDR3 is TGTGCCAGCAGAACAGGGCAAAGGACTGAAGCTTTCTTT. Translated: CASRTGQRTEAFF. The entire variable domain, with the rest obtained from reference TRBV28 and TRBJ1-1, is as follows: DVKVTQSSRYLVKRTGEKVFLECVQDMDHENMFWYRQDPGLGLRLIYFSYDVKMKEKGDIPEGYSVSREKKERFSLILESASTNQTSMYLCASRTGQRTEAFFGQGTRLTVV.

V and J are TRBV7-2 and TRBJ1-1, with D perhaps TRBD1 (6 bases). The CDR3 contains 14 residues. Per germline, CDR1 SGHTA and CDR2 FQGNSA. V lost 4 bases and J 3 bases, leaving 12 bases between the germline ends. The CDR3 bases are TGTGCCAGCAGCTCAAGGCCAGGGGACACTGAAGCTTTCTTT. The encoded protein is CASSSRPGDTEAFF.

The chain joins TRBV30 to TRBJ2-5, with a tentative D call TRBD2 (5 bases). The germline CDR1 and CDR2 sequences are GTSNPN and SVGIG (reference sequence). This CDR3 spans 16 amino acids. The V gene lost 0 bases and the J gene lost 2 bases, with 16 bases spanning the gap. CDR3 in amino acids: CAWSVGQDWVQETQYF. DNA of the CDR3: TGTGCCTGGAGTGTGGGTCAGGACTGGGTTCAAGAGACCCAGTACTTC.

The CDR3 spells CASSIGARGGDTQYF. The CDR3 DNA follows: TGTGCCAGTAGTATAGGGGCTAGGGGTGGAGATACGCAGTATTTT. The chain is built from TRBV19 and TRBJ2-3; TRBD1 might be the D (5 bases). This CDR3 spans 15 amino acids. V was shortened by 1 base and J by 5 bases, with 13 bases between the two germline ends. From germline, CDR1 is LNHDA and CDR2 SQIVND (reference sequence). The variable domain in full, completed from reference TRBV19 and TRBJ2-3, reads DGGITQSPKYLFRKEGQNVTLSCEQNLNHDAMYWYRQDPGQGLRLIYYSQIVNDFQKGDIAEGYSVSREKKESFPLTVTSAQKNPTAFYLCASSIGARGGDTQYFGPGTRLTVL.

This clone was picked up one time. The chain has TRBV5-1 and TRBJ2-1; 7 bases align to TRBD1. The germline CDR1 and CDR2 sequences are SGHRS and YFSETQ. The trim removed 1 base at V and 2 bases at J, leaving 3 bases unmatched. This CDR3 has 15 amino acids. CDR3 residues: CASSLTGQAYNEQFF. As DNA, the CDR3 is TGCGCCAGCAGCTTGACCGGACAGGCCTACAATGAGCAGTTCTTC.

The chain recombines TRBV6-1 with TRBJ2-5; TRBD1 matches at 9 bases. V was clipped by 1 base and J by 11 bases; unmatched bases: 11. The germline gives CDR1 MNHNS, CDR2 SASEGT. The CDR3 covers 15 residues. DNA for the CDR3: TGTGCCAGCAGTGAAGATGGTGGGACAGGGAAGGAGCAGTACTTC. Its protein product is CASSEDGGTGKEQYF.

The rearrangement uses TRBV9 and TRBJ1-2, with 7 bases lining up with TRBD1. Unmatched junction bases numbered 8, after V lost 4 bases and J lost 2 bases. CDR1 is SGDLS and CDR2 is YYNGEE in the germline V gene. CDR3 length: 15 residues. The CDR3 DNA sequence: TGTGCCAGCAGCATATACGACAGGGCAAACTATGGCTACACCTTC. Its translation: CASSIYDRANYGYTF.

The chain couples TRBV27 to TRBJ1-2; no firm D call. The CDR3 length is 15 residues. Trimming shortened V by 4 bases and J by 2 bases, and 14 bases separated the two germline ends. The germline V gene encodes CDR1 MNHEY and CDR2 SMNVEV (reference sequence). CDR3 nucleotides: TGTGCCAGCAGTTCTCGGGCCCGAGGGAACTATGGCTACACCTTC. Translation gives CASSSRARGNYGYTF.

This chain uses TRBV5-1 with TRBJ1-1, with TRBD1 identical over 8 bases. Per germline, CDR1 SGHRS and CDR2 YFSETQ. This CDR3 spans 16 amino acids. Trimming removed 3 bases from V and 1 base from J; junction bases left unmatched: 8. This chain's CDR3 is CASSSRQGPSNTEAFF. CDR3 DNA: TGCGCCAGCAGCTCCCGACAGGGGCCTTCGAACACTGAAGCTTTCTTT.

This sequence joins TRBV27 and TRBJ2-7; 11 nucleotides align to TRBD2. Germline CDR1 reads MNHEY; CDR2 reads SMNVEV (reference sequence). This CDR3 has 18 amino acids. J gave up 4 bases and V 4 bases, and 15 bases lay outside the gene matches. CDR3 in amino acids: CASSSASSPGLAAYEQYF. As DNA, the CDR3 is TGTGCCAGCAGTTCCGCCTCATCACCGGGACTAGCGGCATACGAGCAGTACTTC.

This sequence joins TRBV4-2 and TRBJ2-1, with D maybe TRBD2 (7 bases). There are 15 residues in the CDR3. Trimming removed 6 bases from V and 5 bases from J, with 17 bases in between. Per the germline V gene, CDR1 is LGHNA and CDR2 is YNFKEQ. In nucleotides, the CDR3 is TGTGCCAGCAGATCGCCGGGGGGCCCTAACAATGAGCAGTTCTTC. Amino acids: CASRSPGGPNNEQFF.

The rearrangement links TRBV7-9 to TRBJ2-3, with 9 bases matching TRBD2. Germline trimming cut 7 bases from V and 4 bases from J; bases unmatched to any gene: 3. This CDR3 spans 13 amino acids. Germline assignment: CDR1 SEHNR and CDR2 FQNEAQ (reference sequence). This chain's CDR3 is CASIRTSADTQYF. In DNA, the CDR3 is TGTGCCAGCATTAGGACTAGCGCAGATACGCAGTATTTT.

This sequence joins TRBV5-1 and TRBJ1-5; D gene unclear. Between the trimmed V and J ends, which lost 1 base and 2 bases, there was a span of 4 bases. The CDR3 consists of 13 residues. Germline V gives CDR1 SGHRS, CDR2 YFSETQ. DNA of the CDR3: TGCGCCAGCAGCTTGTCGGGCAATCAGCCCCAGCATTTT. This translates into CASSLSGNQPQHF.

The chain combines TRBV5-4 with TRBJ2-1, with 10 bases fitting TRBD2. CDR1 and CDR2 from the germline V gene are SGHNT and YYREEE (reference sequence). The CDR3 contains 14 residues. Trimming at V came to 4 bases and at J to 8 bases, leaving 6 bases not matched to a gene. In DNA, the CDR3 is TGTGCCAGCAGCCTCCGACTAGCGGGTCATGAGCAGTTCTTC. Its protein product is CASSLRLAGHEQFF.

The V call is TRBV7-8, the J call TRBJ2-7; the match to TRBD1 covers 9 bases. This CDR3 spans 13 amino acids. The ends lost 4 bases at V and 5 bases at J; junction bases unmatched: 3. Germline CDR1 is SGHVS and CDR2 is FQNEAQ. CDR3 in DNA: TGTGCCAGCAGCTCTCGACAGGGGGACGAGCAGTACTTC. Protein sequence: CASSSRQGDEQYF.

The rearrangement links TRBV2 to TRBJ1-1; D ambiguous. Trimming removed 7 bases at V and 4 bases at J, with 13 bases between. Germline loops: CDR1 SNHLY, CDR2 FYNNEI. The length of the CDR3 is 13 residues. CDR3 sequence: CASTIGRGTEAFF. The CDR3 bases are TGTGCCAGCACTATAGGACGGGGCACTGAAGCTTTCTTT.

V gene TRBV9 combines with J gene TRBJ2-3; D not certain. V dropped 1 base and J dropped 1 base, with 10 bases sitting between them. Looked up from germline, CDR1 is SGDLS and CDR2 is YYNGEE. This CDR3 has 15 amino acids. The CDR3 region is CASSVTTQRTDTQYF. The CDR3 DNA is TGTGCCAGCAGCGTAACTACACAACGCACAGATACGCAGTATTTT.

The V gene is TRBV30, the J gene TRBJ2-7; D might be TRBD2 (6 bases). CDR1 GTSNPN and CDR2 SVGIG come from the germline V gene (reference sequence). With 0 bases removed from V and 3 bases from J, the gap between germline ends came to 12 bases. This CDR3 is 14 amino acids long. CDR3 in amino acids: CAWSVRRGRYEQYF. CDR3 nucleotides: TGTGCCTGGAGTGTACGGAGGGGACGCTACGAGCAGTACTTC.

CDR3 in amino acids: CASRAVGSNQPQHF. In DNA form, the CDR3 reads TGTGCCAGCAGGGCGGTGGGTAGCAATCAGCCCCAGCATTTT. The chain links TRBV27 to TRBJ1-5; D is ambiguous. The CDR3 loop spans 14 amino acids. CDR1 is MNHEY, CDR2 SMNVEV, per germline (reference sequence). V lost 6 bases and J lost 0, with 9 bases in between.

V usage is TRBV4-2 and J usage is TRBJ2-3, with 12 positions matching TRBD2. The CDR3 is 16 amino acids. The V gene's germline CDR1 is LGHNA and CDR2 YNFKEQ. V gave up 4 bases and J gave up 2 bases; unmatched junction bases: 4. The CDR3 DNA sequence: TGTGCCAGCAGCCGACGGACTAGCGGGGTCACAGATACGCAGTATTTT. Amino acid sequence: CASSRRTSGVTDTQYF.

V usage is TRBV11-2 and J usage is TRBJ1-2, with D hard to call. In germline, CDR1 is SGHAT, CDR2 FQNNGV. CDR3 length equals 15 residues. Trimming pared 0 bases from V and 8 bases from J, leaving 16 bases between. CDR3 sequence (DNA): TGTGCCAGCAGCTTAGAAACTCAGCCCTTGAGGGGCTACACCTTC. Its protein is CASSLETQPLRGYTF.

The J gene is TRBJ2-3, the V gene TRBV7-9; 7 nucleotides match TRBD1. Germline V gives CDR1 SEHNR, CDR2 FQNEAQ (reference sequence). CDR3 length equals 15 residues. V shed 1 base, J shed 1 base, and the junction held 2 bases outside the gene matches. The CDR3 protein is CASSLDRGRTDTQYF. CDR3 DNA: TGTGCCAGCAGCTTAGACAGGGGCCGCACAGATACGCAGTATTTT.

The rearrangement joins TRBV10-2 to TRBJ1-3; D possibly corresponds to TRBD1 (6 bases). Trimming stripped 7 bases from V and 0 bases from J, with 10 bases between. Germline loops: CDR1 WSHSY, CDR2 SAAADI. The length of the CDR3 is 14 residues. This CDR3 is CASTGTPSGNTIYF. In DNA form, the CDR3 reads TGCGCCAGCACCGGGACACCCTCTGGAAACACCATATATTTT.

The chain joins TRBV27 to TRBJ2-3; TRBD1 matches 12 bases. The CDR3 length is 16 residues. Germline V gives CDR1 MNHEY, CDR2 SMNVEV (reference sequence). The trim removed 8 bases at V and 5 bases at J, leaving 11 bases unmatched. The CDR3 region has the DNA TGTGCCAGCTTCTCCTGGGACAGGGGGCAGGAAGATACGCAGTATTTT. Translated, it gives CASFSWDRGQEDTQYF.

The gene calls are TRBV27 and TRBJ2-1, with 8 bases fitting TRBD2. Germline lookup yields CDR1 MNHEY and CDR2 SMNVEV (reference sequence). The trim removed 6 bases at V and 5 bases at J, leaving 15 bases unmatched. The CDR3 is made up of 17 amino acids. The CDR3 region has the DNA TGTGCCAGCAGAATCCGCGGGAGGCCCCTGATCAACAATGAGCAGTTCTTC. Residues: CASRIRGRPLINNEQFF.

The chain carries TRBV4-1 and TRBJ2-7; 7 bases align to TRBD1. V shed 0 bases, J shed 2 bases, and the junction held 4 bases outside the gene matches. This CDR3 spans 15 amino acids. Germline CDR1 MGHRA, CDR2 YSYEKL. The DNA for the CDR3 is TGCGCCAGCAGCCAAGAGACAGGGAGCACCTACGAGCAGTACTTC. Residues: CASSQETGSTYEQYF.